This entry lists 16 T cell receptor beta chains sequenced from one sample in a study of beta chain features in type 1 diabetes (dated by TCRdb to about 2018). Libraries came from the immunoSEQ multiplex PCR assay. The High Capacity cDNA Reverse Transcription Kit was used to reverse transcribe all of the isolated RNA, meaning that expressed TCRB transcripts were what got sequenced. The immuneACCESS repertoire file appears here via TCRdb, limited to in-frame rearrangements. These files lack a portion of the clones; in checked studies, under half of the deficit traces to unresolved V genes, and the cause of the others is not known. Counted in this sample were about 300,000 clones; roughly 8% of them appeared once. Together, the top ten hold 1% of the sample. Sequencing used central memory CD4+ T cells from blood. These TCRs come from a woman between 18 and 29 years old in good health.

This clone was seen only a few times. J is TRBJ2-2 and V is TRBV6-1; D assignment may be TRBD1 or TRBD2 (6 bases each). In germline, CDR1 is MNHNS, CDR2 SASEGT. V gave up 3 bases and J gave up 3 bases, with 14 bases separating them. The CDR3 has 16 residues. The CDR3 region has the DNA TGTGCCAGCAGTGAGCTCTGGGGGGCCGACACCGGGGAGCTGTTTTTT. Its translation: CASSELWGADTGELFF.

This clone appeared a few times. The chain employs TRBV7-9 and TRBJ1-3, with TRBD1 as a possible D gene (5 bases). There are 15 residues in the CDR3. V was cut by 2 bases and J by 0 bases, with 8 bases left in between. CDR1 and CDR2 from the germline V gene are SEHNR and FQNEAQ (reference sequence). As DNA, the CDR3 is TGTGCCAGCAGCTTAAAGGGGAACTCTGGAAACACCATATATTTT. This sequence encodes CASSLKGNSGNTIYF.

The chain carries TRBV21-1 and TRBJ1-1. TRBV21-1 is tagged as a pseudogene. The CDR3 length is 12 residues. The CDR3 region is CASSNGDTEAFF. The CDR3 nucleotides are TGTGCCAGCAGCAACGGGGACACTGAAGCTTTCTTT.

In DNA, the CDR3 is TGCAGCGTTGATCCCGGGACAGGGACCACCGGGGAGCTGTTTTTT. Translation gives CSVDPGTGTTGELFF. The V call is TRBV29-1, the J call TRBJ2-2, with 9 bases aligning to TRBD1. Germline V gives CDR1 SQVTM, CDR2 ANQGSEA. The junction had 6 bases not matched to a gene; V was cut back by 3 bases and J by 4 bases. The CDR3 runs 15 residues.

This clone was counted at least ten times. The CDR3 DNA sequence: TGTGCCAGCAGTTTAGGACGATGGGCCCTCCACTTT. Protein sequence: CASSLGRWALHF. V is TRBV28 and J is TRBJ1-6, with D unresolved. Germline CDR1 and CDR2: MDHEN and SYDVKM. This CDR3 spans 12 amino acids. Trimming cost V 2 bases and J 14 bases, with 10 bases left between them.

The chain has TRBV18 and TRBJ1-2; D is perhaps TRBD1 (5 bases). The germline V gene has CDR1 KGHSH and CDR2 LQKENI. The CDR3 consists of 13 residues. Trimming removed 5 bases from V and 4 bases from J, with 11 bases in between. The CDR3 DNA sequence: TGTGCCAGCTCAGACCTACAGGCCTATGGCTACACCTTC. This encodes CASSDLQAYGYTF.

To note about this clone: Just one base apart from a much larger clone, this may be a read error. V gene TRBV30 combines with J gene TRBJ2-1, with D tentatively TRBD1 or TRBD2 (6 bases each). Germline CDR1 is GTSNPN and CDR2 is SVGIG (reference sequence). This CDR3 contains 14 residues. The CDR3: CASSSGPGANEQFF. In DNA, the CDR3 is TGTGCCTCGAGTTCAGGACCGGGGGCCAATGAGCAGTTCTTC. Using reference TRBV30 and TRBJ2-1 for the parts outside the CDR3, the full variable domain is SQTIHQWPATLVQPVGSPLSLECTVEGTSNPNLYWYRQAAGRGLQLLFYSVGIGQISSEVPQNLSASRPQDRQFILSSKKLLLSDSGFYLCASSSGPGANEQFFGPGTRLTVL.

This clone came up a few times. The chain uses TRBV9 and TRBJ2-3; 10 nucleotides line up with TRBD2. V shed 0 bases, J shed 6 bases, and the junction held 7 bases outside the gene matches. CDR1 and CDR2 from the germline V gene are SGDLS and YYNGEE. CDR3 size: 16 residues. The CDR3 is CASSVDISAGGDTQYF. The CDR3 DNA reads TGTGCCAGCAGCGTAGACATTTCAGCGGGAGGGGATACGCAGTATTTT.

This clone was picked up a small number of times. This sequence joins TRBV14 and TRBJ2-1; 10 bases are shared with TRBD1. The CDR3 has 18 residues. V lost 0 bases to trimming and J lost 7 bases; unmatched junction nucleotides: 12. Germline CDR1 is SGHDN and CDR2 is FVKESK. The CDR3 loop reads CASSQDLRRTGGGNEQFF. CDR3 coding DNA: TGTGCCAGCAGCCAAGATCTCCGACGGACAGGGGGAGGTAATGAGCAGTTCTTC.

The chain carries TRBV6-1 and TRBJ2-3; D not certain. The ends were cut back, 8 bases at V and 2 bases at J, with 14 bases in the middle. Germline V lookup: CDR1 MNHNS, CDR2 SASEGT. The CDR3 consists of 14 residues. CDR3 in amino acids: CASPVGRLTDTQYF. The CDR3 DNA reads as TGTGCCAGCCCGGTGGGCAGGCTCACAGATACGCAGTATTTT.

The chain couples TRBV10-3 to TRBJ2-1; possibly TRBD2 for D (6 bases). The ends were cut back, 7 bases at V and 2 bases at J, with 12 bases in the middle. From germline, CDR1 is ENHRY and CDR2 SYGVKD. This CDR3 has 14 residues. CDR3 in amino acids: CAINRGLTYNEQFF. The CDR3 DNA follows: TGTGCCATCAACCGGGGGTTAACCTACAATGAGCAGTTCTTC.

This clone was observed many times. This rearrangement joins TRBV15 to TRBJ1-2; D gene uncertain. The CDR3 has 15 residues. V was trimmed by 0 bases and J by 4 bases, leaving 12 bases between them. Per the germline V gene, CDR1 is LNHNV and CDR2 is YYDKDF (reference sequence). Written as DNA, the CDR3 is TGTGCCACCAGCAGAGATAGGTCCACTTCCTATGGCTACACCTTC. Its protein is CATSRDRSTSYGYTF. Looking up the rest from reference TRBV15 and TRBJ1-2 gives the full variable domain: DAMVIQNPRYQVTQFGKPVTLSCSQTLNHNVMYWYQQKSSQAPKLLFHYYDKDFNNEADTPDNFQSRRPNTSFCFLDIRSPGLGDTAMYLCATSRDRSTSYGYTFGSGTRLTVV.

This clone was seen at least ten times. This rearrangement joins TRBV28 to TRBJ1-1; D unclear. The CDR3 runs 12 residues. Germline CDR1 is MDHEN and CDR2 is SYDVKM. Trimming stripped 6 bases from V and 10 bases from J, with 15 bases between. The CDR3 DNA sequence: TGTGCCAGCAGCCAAACTACTAAGCCAGCTTTCTTT. Its protein is CASSQTTKPAFF.

There are a few counts of this clone. The gene calls are TRBV6-1 and TRBJ2-5; D tentatively fits TRBD1 or TRBD2 (5 bases each). V was shortened by 5 bases and J by 0 bases, with 13 bases between the two germline ends. The CDR3 spans 15 residues. The germline V gene has CDR1 MNHNS and CDR2 SASEGT. The CDR3 loop reads CASSTWDQNQETQYF. The DNA of the CDR3 is TGTGCCAGCAGTACATGGGACCAGAACCAAGAGACCCAGTACTTC.

This clone has a handful of counts. The rearrangement joins TRBV2 to TRBJ1-6; TRBD1 matches 8 bases. The CDR3 spans 15 residues. The junction had 5 bases not matched to a gene; V was cut back by 6 bases and J by 4 bases. Germline CDR1 reads SNHLY; CDR2 reads FYNNEI. The CDR3 nucleotides read TGTGCCAGCAGGCGGACAGGGAATTATAATTCACCCCTCCACTTT. This encodes CASRRTGNYNSPLHF.

This chain uses TRBV4-2 with TRBJ1-1; 7 bases are shared with TRBD1. The trim removed 3 bases at V and 4 bases at J, leaving 5 bases unmatched. Germline V lookup: CDR1 LGHNA, CDR2 YNFKEQ. The CDR3 has 14 amino acids. For the CDR3, the DNA is TGTGCCAGCAGCCAGGGACAGTCTCGCACTGAAGCTTTCTTT. Amino acids: CASSQGQSRTEAFF.